This T cell receptor beta chain emerged from a study of cytomegalovirus exposure and HLA in healthy donors. Overall study results and limits: As confirmed in vitro, a few CMV-associated chains were specific for CMV antigens. TCR association rates varied by HLA locus in a later analysis, with DRB1 highest and HLA-C lowest.

Trimming took 5 bases from V and 0 from J, leaving 11 bases between them. The CDR3 sequence is 14 residues long. CDR1 and CDR2 (germline): MNHEY, SMNVEV (reference sequence). PCR was performed using 60 Vbeta and 13 Jbeta primers. Profiling relied on immunoSEQ multiplex PCR, and the TCRdb table lists in-frame clones only, not all of them. The top ten hold 2% to 2.5% of the sample, which has fewer than 200,000 clones, roughly 80% seen once. This clone was observed a single time. The antigen remains unidentified. The sequence was collected from a female donor in good health and CMV-seronegative. V usage is TRBV27 and J usage is TRBJ2-7, with a tentative D call TRBD1 (7 bases). The sequencing sample was made of PBMCs. The CDR3 loop reads CASSQGGFSYEQYF. In nucleotides, the CDR3 is TGTGCCAGCAGTCAGGGGGGCTTCTCCTACGAGCAGTACTTC.